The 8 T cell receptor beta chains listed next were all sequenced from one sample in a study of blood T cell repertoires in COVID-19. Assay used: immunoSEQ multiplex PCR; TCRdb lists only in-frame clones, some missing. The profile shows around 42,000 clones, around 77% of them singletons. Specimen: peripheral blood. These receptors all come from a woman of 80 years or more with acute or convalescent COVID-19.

The CDR3 region is CASSLVFSGHGGNNEQFF. CDR3 nucleotide sequence: TGTGCCAGCAGCTTAGTATTTAGCGGCCACGGGGGTAACAATGAGCAGTTCTTC. J is TRBJ2-1 and V is TRBV7-8, with D possibly being TRBD2 (6 bases). V lost 1 base and J lost 5, with 21 bases in between. The CDR3 sequence is 18 residues long. The V gene's germline CDR1 is SGHVS and CDR2 FQNEAQ.

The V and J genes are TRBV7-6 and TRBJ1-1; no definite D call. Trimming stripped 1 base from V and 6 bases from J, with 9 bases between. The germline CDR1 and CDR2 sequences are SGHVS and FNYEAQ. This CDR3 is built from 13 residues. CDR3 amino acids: CASSLVDNPEAFF. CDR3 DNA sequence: TGTGCCAGCAGCTTAGTAGATAACCCTGAAGCTTTCTTT.

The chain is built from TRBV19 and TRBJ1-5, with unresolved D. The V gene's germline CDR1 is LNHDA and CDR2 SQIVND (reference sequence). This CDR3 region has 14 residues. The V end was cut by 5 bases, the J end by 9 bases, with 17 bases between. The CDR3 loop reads CASSPNTRIRPQHF. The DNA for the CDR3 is TGTGCCAGTAGTCCCAATACGCGAATAAGGCCCCAGCATTTT.

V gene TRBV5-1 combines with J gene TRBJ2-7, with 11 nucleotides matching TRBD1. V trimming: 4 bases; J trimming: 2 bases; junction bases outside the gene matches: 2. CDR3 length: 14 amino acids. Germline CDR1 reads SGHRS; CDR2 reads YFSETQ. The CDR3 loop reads CASSQGQGAYEQYF. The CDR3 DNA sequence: TGCGCCAGCAGCCAGGGACAGGGGGCCTACGAGCAGTACTTC.

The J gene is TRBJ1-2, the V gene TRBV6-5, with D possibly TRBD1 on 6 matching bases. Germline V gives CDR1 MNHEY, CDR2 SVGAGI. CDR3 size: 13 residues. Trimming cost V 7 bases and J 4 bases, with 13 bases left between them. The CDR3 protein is CASKADSIYGYTF. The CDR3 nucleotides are TGTGCCAGCAAGGCGGACAGCATCTATGGCTACACCTTC.

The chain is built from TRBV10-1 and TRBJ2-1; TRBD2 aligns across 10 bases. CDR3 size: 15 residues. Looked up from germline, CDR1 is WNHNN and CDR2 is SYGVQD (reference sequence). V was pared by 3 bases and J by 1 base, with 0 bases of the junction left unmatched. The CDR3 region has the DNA TGCGCCAGCAGTGAACTAGCGGGATCCTACAATGAGCAGTTCTTC. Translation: CASSELAGSYNEQFF.

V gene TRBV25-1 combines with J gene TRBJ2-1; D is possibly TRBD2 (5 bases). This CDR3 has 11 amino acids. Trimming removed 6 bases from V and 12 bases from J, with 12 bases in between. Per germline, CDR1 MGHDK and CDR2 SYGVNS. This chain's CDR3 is CASRGPEGQFF. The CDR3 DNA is TGTGCCAGCAGGGGTCCCGAGGGGCAGTTCTTC.

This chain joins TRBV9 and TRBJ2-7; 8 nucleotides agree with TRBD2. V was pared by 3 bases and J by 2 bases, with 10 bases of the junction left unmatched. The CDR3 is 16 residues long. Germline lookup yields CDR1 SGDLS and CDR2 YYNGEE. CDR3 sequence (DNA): TGTGCCAGCAGCGCCGGGGGGGCGGGGCCACCCTACGAGCAGTACTTC. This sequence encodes CASSAGGAGPPYEQYF.